This TCR beta chain came from a study of vaccination and CD4 T cells after COVID-19. Study-wide results and limits: Early timepoints after natural infection were not analyzed in these convalescent patients.

This clonotype was picked up a small number of times. Its target is unknown. The Oncomine TCR Beta short-read assay sequenced DNA from cultured CD4+ T cells. One entry per CDR3 protein, called by TCRdb with MiXCR from the PCR reads. The sample records around 9,700 distinct CDR3 sequences, around 23% being singletons. Per germline, CDR1 DFQATT and CDR2 SNEGSKA (reference sequence). CDR3 length equals 14 residues. V dropped 6 bases and J dropped 5 bases, with 17 bases sitting between them. Treatment described: approximately 9-day PBMC culture with coronavirus spike peptide pools or control peptides (ViraFEST assay). Patients returned positive PCR results between March and December 2020, earlier than US Alpha, Beta and Delta variants.

This chain connects TRBV20-1 to TRBJ1-5; TRBD1 is a possible D gene (5 bases). Sequences were derived from CD4+ T cells from blood, cultured in vitro, sampled after SARS-CoV-2 vaccination. The receptor's source is a human donor who had recovered from COVID-19. The DNA for the CDR3 is TGCAGTGCCCCTGAGAGGGGTCGAGATCAGCCCCAGCATTTT. Residues: CSAPERGRDQPQHF.